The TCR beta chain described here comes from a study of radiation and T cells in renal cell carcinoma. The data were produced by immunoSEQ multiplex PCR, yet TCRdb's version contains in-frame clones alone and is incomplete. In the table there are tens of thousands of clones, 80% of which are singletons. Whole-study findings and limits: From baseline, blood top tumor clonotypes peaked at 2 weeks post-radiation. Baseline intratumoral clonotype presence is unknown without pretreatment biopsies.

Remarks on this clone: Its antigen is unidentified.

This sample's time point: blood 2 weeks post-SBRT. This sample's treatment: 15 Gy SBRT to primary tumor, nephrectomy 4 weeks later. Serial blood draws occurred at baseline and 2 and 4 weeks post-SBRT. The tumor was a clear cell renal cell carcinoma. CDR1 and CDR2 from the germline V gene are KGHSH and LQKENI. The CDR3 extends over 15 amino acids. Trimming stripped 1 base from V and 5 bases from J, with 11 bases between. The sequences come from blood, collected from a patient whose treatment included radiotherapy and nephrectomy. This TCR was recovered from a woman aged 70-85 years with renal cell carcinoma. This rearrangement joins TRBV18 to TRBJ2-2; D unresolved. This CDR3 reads CASSPQERATGELFF. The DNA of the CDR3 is TGTGCCAGCTCACCACAGGAGCGAGCGACCGGGGAGCTGTTTTTT.